This record concerns one TCR beta chain sequence. Its target is not known. One junction end disagrees with the germline gene, perhaps due to a read error. As it was prepared, the TCRbeta library received unique molecular identifiers. Each CDR3 protein gets one entry after TCRdb re-called the PCR reads with MiXCR. The sample has some 450,000 distinct CDR3 sequences; 43% are singletons. This specimen comes from a study of T-cell reconstitution after alpha-beta-depleted transplantation in children. Study-wide results and limits: It was reported that alpha-beta T cells came from several hundred expanded graft clones (about two months after transplant). The authors attributed T-cell counts and diversity one year after transplant mostly to newly produced T cells. Some patients owed their high day-60 TCRbeta diversity to surviving recipient T cells and thymic progenitors.

Per germline, CDR1 SGHRS and CDR2 YFSETQ. This CDR3 spans 11 amino acids. Sequenced here: PBMCs, sampled before TCRalphabeta/CD19-depleted stem cell transplant. The chain has TRBV5-1 and TRBJ2-5; no definite D call. The TCR originated in a girl aged 2-10 years with aplastic anemia, due to receive a stem cell transplant. The CDR3: CASSLDVTKYF. DNA for the CDR3: TGCGCCAGCAGCTTGGATGTGACCAAGTACTTC.